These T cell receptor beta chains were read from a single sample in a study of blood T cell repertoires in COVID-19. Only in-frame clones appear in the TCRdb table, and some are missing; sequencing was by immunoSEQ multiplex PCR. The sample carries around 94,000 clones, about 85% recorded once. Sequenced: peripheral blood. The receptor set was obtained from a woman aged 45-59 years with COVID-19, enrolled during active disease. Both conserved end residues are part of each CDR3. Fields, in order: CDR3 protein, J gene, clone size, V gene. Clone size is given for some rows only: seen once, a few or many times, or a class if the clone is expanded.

cdr3_aa: CASSEGQGLTETQYF
j_call: TRBJ2-3
clone_size: -
v_call: TRBV6-1

cdr3_aa: CSVERQADAEAFF
j_call: TRBJ1-1
clone_size: -
v_call: TRBV29-1

cdr3_aa: CASRGGVNYGYTF
j_call: TRBJ1-2
clone_size: -
v_call: TRBV19

cdr3_aa: CASSSVTGNYGYTF
j_call: TRBJ1-2
clone_size: -
v_call: TRBV7-9

cdr3_aa: CASSSSHGRNSYNSPLHF
j_call: TRBJ1-6
clone_size: -
v_call: TRBV18

cdr3_aa: CASSPLGQTYEQYF
j_call: TRBJ2-7
clone_size: -
v_call: TRBV27

cdr3_aa: CASSELGDRVWTF
j_call: TRBJ1-2
clone_size: -
v_call: TRBV2

cdr3_aa: CASGSLVVGRGGANVLTF
j_call: TRBJ2-6
clone_size: few
v_call: TRBV12-5

cdr3_aa: CASSEDSSSGNTIYF
j_call: TRBJ1-3
clone_size: -
v_call: TRBV2

cdr3_aa: CASSPPTGSCLRNTEAFF
j_call: TRBJ1-1
clone_size: -
v_call: TRBV23-1

cdr3_aa: CASSTRDRGLGPNEKLFF
j_call: TRBJ1-4
clone_size: -
v_call: TRBV3-1/TRBV3-2

cdr3_aa: CASSFGEETQYF
j_call: TRBJ2-5
clone_size: -
v_call: TRBV28

cdr3_aa: CASSLWGQGVNQPQHF
j_call: TRBJ1-5
clone_size: once
v_call: TRBV5-8

cdr3_aa: CASSKKISDRSNYGYTF
j_call: TRBJ1-2
clone_size: -
v_call: TRBV21-1

cdr3_aa: CSVEDWTGTRYEQYF
j_call: TRBJ2-7
clone_size: -
v_call: TRBV29-1

cdr3_aa: CASATEYGTDTQYF
j_call: TRBJ2-3
clone_size: -
v_call: TRBV2

cdr3_aa: CASSQPGTGGGWGNQPQHF
j_call: TRBJ1-5
clone_size: -
v_call: TRBV3-1/TRBV3-2

cdr3_aa: CASSPPSSTGREQETQYF
j_call: TRBJ2-5
clone_size: -
v_call: TRBV18

cdr3_aa: CASSVPLYGYTF
j_call: TRBJ1-2
clone_size: once
v_call: TRBV28

cdr3_aa: CASSPSDGSYEQYF
j_call: TRBJ2-7
clone_size: -
v_call: TRBV21-1

cdr3_aa: CASSWGQGAREQYF
j_call: TRBJ2-7
clone_size: -
v_call: TRBV6-2/TRBV6-3

cdr3_aa: CASTQTGAGANVLTF
j_call: TRBJ2-6
clone_size: once
v_call: TRBV28

cdr3_aa: CAWTPGGGGNEQFF
j_call: TRBJ2-1
clone_size: -
v_call: TRBV30